A single sample is the source of the 5 T cell receptor beta chains below, sequenced in a study of T cell responses to AZD1222 COVID-19 vaccine. The data were produced by immunoSEQ multiplex PCR, yet TCRdb's version contains in-frame clones alone and is incomplete. The sample consists of about 150,000 clones, under 95% of them appearing once. Sequenced material: peripheral blood, taken on day 0 of AZD1222 vaccination. Source of these receptors: an adult in good health.

This chain uses TRBV7-2 with TRBJ1-4, with D possibly TRBD1 on 6 matching bases. CDR3 size: 16 residues. Germline CDR1 and CDR2: SGHTA and FQGNSA. V was clipped by 0 bases and J by 2 bases, with 10 bases between them. This CDR3 is CASSLAPDRTNEKLFF. Written as DNA, the CDR3 is TGTGCCAGCAGCTTAGCCCCCGACAGGACTAATGAAAAACTGTTTTTT.

The rearrangement links TRBV7-2 to TRBJ1-2, with 10 bases lining up with TRBD1. This CDR3 has 14 amino acids. Germline V gives CDR1 SGHTA, CDR2 FQGNSA. V gave up 6 bases and J gave up 7 bases; unmatched junction bases: 8. The chain's CDR3 is CASRSTGGASGYTF. The CDR3, as DNA: TGTGCCAGCAGATCGACAGGGGGCGCGAGTGGCTACACCTTC. Together with reference TRBV7-2 and TRBJ1-2, the CDR3 gives the full variable domain: GAGVSQSPSNKVTEKGKDVELRCDPISGHTALYWYRQSLGQGLEFLIYFQGNSAPDKSGLPSDRFSAERTGGSVSTLTIQRTQQEDSAVYLCASRSTGGASGYTFGSGTRLTVV.

V gene TRBV5-1 combines with J gene TRBJ2-5, with 8 bases matching TRBD1. The V and J ends lost 4 bases and 5 bases, in that order; junction bases with no gene match: 7. The germline V gene encodes CDR1 SGHRS and CDR2 YFSETQ. This CDR3 spans 14 amino acids. The CDR3 DNA is TGCGCCAGCAGCCGGACAGGGTCTGTGGAGACCCAGTACTTC. Encoded protein: CASSRTGSVETQYF.

The V call is TRBV15, the J call TRBJ2-7; no clear D. V shed 0 bases and J shed 0 bases, with 9 bases lying between them. The V gene's germline CDR1 is LNHNV and CDR2 YYDKDF (reference sequence). The CDR3 totals 15 residues. The CDR3 protein is CATSRDPGVSYEQYF. The DNA of the CDR3 is TGTGCCACCAGCAGAGATCCGGGTGTCTCCTACGAGCAGTACTTC.

This clone appeared once. The chain joins TRBV2 to TRBJ1-2, with D possibly being TRBD1 (6 bases). CDR1 and CDR2 from the germline V gene are SNHLY and FYNNEI. V lost 3 bases and J lost 2, with 10 bases in between. CDR3 length: 14 amino acids. In nucleotides, the CDR3 is TGTGCCAGCAGTGACCGGGGGCAGAACTATGGCTACACCTTC. The encoded protein is CASSDRGQNYGYTF.